Below, one TCR beta chain is given with its context. What it binds is unknown. Naive CD8 cells, CD45RO-negative and positively selected for CCR7, excluded terminally differentiated effector memory CD45RA+ cells. CDR3 length: 14 residues. V was trimmed by 0 bases and J by 4 bases, leaving 9 bases between them. From germline, CDR1 is MGHRA and CDR2 YSYEKL. The data derive from a study of shared clonotypes between healthy human individuals. Looking at the study overall: A few men and a couple of women, aged 18 to 49, were donors.

Overall study findings and caveats: Naive subsets generally had larger estimated richness than memory subsets.

Each PCR replicate from the sorted subsets contained approximately 0.2 ug DNA, which is 25,000 to 30,000 T cell genomes. Only in-frame clones appear in the TCRdb table, and some are missing; sequencing was by immunoSEQ multiplex PCR. Seen here are under 1 million clones, approximately 97% observed once, and the top ten hold around 0.21%. The chain joins TRBV4-1 to TRBJ1-2; D uncertain. This sequence originates from a man aged 25 to 40 in good health. Specimen: naive CD8+ T cells sorted from blood. The CDR3 protein is CASSQEIAGYGYTF. Written as DNA, the CDR3 is TGCGCCAGCAGCCAAGAAATAGCGGGCTATGGCTACACCTTC.